This is a list of T cell receptor beta chains from one sample in a study of blood T cells in healthy people across ages. Each CDR3 protein is one row after TCRdb ran MiXCR on the 5' RACE reads. The table has more than 1 million distinct CDR3 sequences, around 45% seen once. The sequenced sample was blood. These receptors all stem from a woman aged 60 to 75 in good health. Each CDR3 is given with its conserved first and last residue. Fields, in order: CDR3 length, D gene, V gene, J gene, clone size, CDR3 DNA, CDR3 protein. The D gene is left open where the match is weak. The size field is filled for only some rows; it gives once, few, many or a size class.

14,.,TRBV6-1,TRBJ2-7,.,TGTGCCAGCAGCGCGTGGCAGGACTCCTACGAGCAGTACTTC,CASSAWQDSYEQYF
17,.,TRBV20-1,TRBJ2-1,.,TGCAGTGCTAGAATTTACCTAGGAGTTCTTTCCTACAATGAGCAGTTCTTC,CSARIYLGVLSYNEQFF
16,TRBD1,TRBV7-9,TRBJ2-1,few,TGTGCCAGCAGTTACGCACCGGGACAGAGCTACAATGAGCAGTTCTTC,CASSYAPGQSYNEQFF
13,.,TRBV6-1,TRBJ1-2,.,TGTGCCAGCAGTGAAGGTCGATGGGATGGCTACACCTTC,CASSEGRWDGYTF
15,TRBD2,TRBV29-1,TRBJ2-1,.,TGCAGCGTTGAAAACCTGGCAGGGAGGGACAATGAGCAGTTCTTC,CSVENLAGRDNEQFF
14,.,TRBV6-6,TRBJ2-7,few,TGTGCCAGCAGCCCCCGGGACATAGACTACGAGCAGTACTTC,CASSPRDIDYEQYF
12,.,TRBV11-2,TRBJ2-1,.,TGTGCCAGCAGCTTAAAAGGGACAGAGCAGTTCTTC,CASSLKGTEQFF
12,.,TRBV29-1,TRBJ2-5,.,TGCAGCGTCGGTGGGCAGCAAGAGACCCAGTACTTC,CSVGGQQETQYF
13,.,TRBV7-2,TRBJ2-3,.,TGTGCCAGCAGCCCCGGAGTATATGATACGCAGTATTTT,CASSPGVYDTQYF
12,TRBD1,TRBV6-6,TRBJ2-5,few,TGTGCCAGCAGTTACTCGGGGGACAGGCAGTACTTC,CASSYSGDRQYF
12,TRBD1,TRBV11-2,TRBJ2-7,few,TGTGCCAGCAGCGTGGGACAGTACGAGCAGTACTTC,CASSVGQYEQYF
14,.,TRBV27,TRBJ1-5,once,TGTGCCCGCAGTCCGGTATGGGGCAATCAGCCCCAGCATTTT,CARSPVWGNQPQHF
15,.,TRBV21-1,TRBJ2-5,few,TGTGCCAGCAGCAAAGTCGAGACAGGACCCGAGACCCAGTACTTC,CASSKVETGPETQYF
15,TRBD1,TRBV20-1,TRBJ2-3,few,TGCAGTGCTAGAGTGGAGGGACAGGGTTTGGATACGCAGTATTTT,CSARVEGQGLDTQYF
16,TRBD1,TRBV19,TRBJ2-1,.,TGTGCCAGTAGTATTAGAACAGGGGGCTCCTACAATGAGCAGTTCTTC,CASSIRTGGSYNEQFF
15,TRBD1,TRBV13,TRBJ1-6,.,TGTGCCAGCAGCTTAAGGGGGCTGTCCGGGTCACCCCTCCACTTT,CASSLRGLSGSPLHF
16,TRBD2,TRBV7-2,TRBJ2-2,.,TGTGCCAGCAGCTTAGTAGCTAGCGGGGACACCGGGGAGCTGTTTTTT,CASSLVASGDTGELFF
16,.,TRBV12-3/TRBV12-4,TRBJ1-5,.,TGTGCCAGCAGTTTAGCCACAGGGATGGGCAATCAGCCCCAGCATTTT,CASSLATGMGNQPQHF
14,.,TRBV27,TRBJ2-3,.,TGTGCCAGCAGTTTATCCAGTCCCTGGGATACGCAGTATTTT,CASSLSSPWDTQYF
16,.,TRBV6-1,TRBJ1-4,.,TGTGCCAGCAGTGAAATCCCCCCTGGGAGTAATGAAAAACTGTTTTTT,CASSEIPPGSNEKLFF
15,.,TRBV9,TRBJ2-3,.,TGTGCCAGCAGCGCATCGGGACACAGCACAGATACGCAGTATTTT,CASSASGHSTDTQYF
15,TRBD1,TRBV5-6,TRBJ1-5,.,TGTGCCAGCAGCTCGACAGGGAGATGGGGACAGCCCCAGCATTTT,CASSSTGRWGQPQHF
15,TRBD1,TRBV7-8,TRBJ2-2,.,TGTGCCAGCAGCTTGACAGGGGGCGCGACCGGGGAGCTGTTTTTT,CASSLTGGATGELFF
14,.,TRBV27,TRBJ1-6,few,TGTGCCAGTACCTTCAGGGGTGGTAATTCACCCCTCCACTTT,CASTFRGGNSPLHF
11,.,TRBV27,TRBJ2-4,.,TGTGCCAGCAGTTTACGGGACCAGCAGTACTTC,CASSLRDQQYF
16,TRBD2,TRBV25-1,TRBJ2-1,.,TGTGCCAGCAGTGAGAGGACTAGGTATATGGGCAATGAGCAGTTCTTC,CASSERTRYMGNEQFF
15,TRBD2,TRBV28,TRBJ2-7,few,TGTGCCAGCAGTCGACTAGCGGCCAGCTCCTACGAGCAGTACTTC,CASSRLAASSYEQYF
13,TRBD1,TRBV6-6,TRBJ2-5,many,TGTGCCAGCAGTGGGACAGGGAAAGAGACCCAGTACTTC,CASSGTGKETQYF
14,.,TRBV21-1,TRBJ2-7,few,TGTGCCAGCACCAATGGGACATTTTCCTACGAGCAGTACTTC,CASTNGTFSYEQYF